This entry lists 26 T cell receptor beta chains sequenced from one sample in a study of cytomegalovirus exposure and HLA in healthy donors. This PCR relied on a set of 60 Vbeta primers and 13 Jbeta primers. Profiled with immunoSEQ multiplex PCR; TCRdb holds only in-frame clones, not every one. The data show about 200,000 clones, with roughly 85% seen just once and 1.5% to 2% held by the top ten. Sequencing was done on a sample of PBMCs. Receptors were obtained from a man between 18 and 35 years old in good health and CMV-seronegative.

V gene TRBV5-1 combines with J gene TRBJ2-5; weak D call: TRBD1 (6 bases). Germline V gene lookup returns CDR1 SGHRS and CDR2 YFSETQ. V lost 7 bases to trimming and J lost 1 base, with 14 bases between them. CDR3 length equals 14 residues. This CDR3 reads CASGTGQIQETQYF. The CDR3 nucleotides read TGCGCCAGCGGAACCGGACAGATCCAAGAGACCCAGTACTTC.

The CDR3 sequence is CASSRATSGTTTDTQYF. CDR3 nucleotide sequence: TGTGCCAGCAGCCGAGCGACTAGCGGGACTACCACAGATACGCAGTATTTT. V gene TRBV7-2 combines with J gene TRBJ2-3, with 11 nucleotides matching TRBD2. V trimming: 5 bases; J trimming: 2 bases; junction bases outside the gene matches: 9. The CDR3 has 17 residues. Germline V lookup: CDR1 SGHTA, CDR2 FQGNSA.

CDR3 nucleotides: TGTGCCAGCAGCTTGGAGCTTTTCGGGGACACCTACAATGAGCAGTTCTTC. Protein sequence: CASSLELFGDTYNEQFF. The chain combines TRBV5-8 with TRBJ2-1; TRBD1 might be the D (6 bases). Germline CDR1 reads SGHTS; CDR2 reads YDEGEE. CDR3 size: 17 residues. The V gene lost 0 bases and the J gene lost 2 bases, with 15 bases spanning the gap.

V is TRBV7-3 and J is TRBJ2-2, with D hard to call. Trimming shortened V by 0 bases and J by 8 bases, and 13 bases separated the two germline ends. The CDR3 totals 15 residues. The germline gives CDR1 SGHTA, CDR2 FQGTGA. CDR3 residues: CASSLTWANWGELFF. CDR3 bases: TGTGCCAGCAGCTTAACCTGGGCCAATTGGGGGGAGCTGTTTTTT.

The chain carries TRBV6-6 and TRBJ2-3; TRBD2 matches 12 bases. This CDR3 comprises 15 residues. Per germline, CDR1 MNHNY and CDR2 SVGAGI (reference sequence). Germline trimming cut 5 bases from V and 4 bases from J; bases unmatched to any gene: 4. CDR3 in DNA: TGTGCCAGCAGTCCGGGACTAGCGGGTTCAGATACGCAGTATTTT. This encodes CASSPGLAGSDTQYF.

For this clone: A junction boundary mismatches the germline segment, possibly from a read error. The chain recombines TRBV7-7 with TRBJ2-1, with 14 bases that match TRBD2. This CDR3 contains 15 residues. Germline lookup yields CDR1 SSHAT and CDR2 FNYEAQ (reference sequence). The CDR3 loop is CASSPGTSGSNEQFF. The CDR3 nucleotides read TGTGCTAGCAGCCCCGGGACTAGCGGGAGCAATGAGCAGTTCTTC.

The genes are TRBV5-4 and TRBJ2-6; D is possibly TRBD2 (5 bases). Trimming removed 0 bases at V and 2 bases at J, with 9 bases between. The germline V gene has CDR1 SGHNT and CDR2 YYREEE (reference sequence). The CDR3 runs 16 residues. The DNA of the CDR3 is TGTGCCAGCAGCTTGGGAGGGCCTGCTGGGGCCAACGTCCTGACTTTC. This gives the protein CASSLGGPAGANVLTF.

The rearrangement links TRBV7-2 to TRBJ1-1; the D gene is possibly TRBD1 (5 bases). The V gene's germline CDR1 is SGHTA and CDR2 FQGNSA. V lost 1 base and J lost 6, with 12 bases in between. The CDR3 length is 14 residues. CDR3: CASSLVGRAPEAFF. For the CDR3, the DNA is TGTGCCAGCAGCTTAGTAGGCAGGGCCCCTGAAGCTTTCTTT.

V usage is TRBV7-9 and J usage is TRBJ1-6; a possible D gene is TRBD1 (5 bases). Deletions cut 5 bases from V and 8 bases from J, with 16 bases between. CDR3 length: 15 amino acids. Germline CDR1 reads SEHNR; CDR2 reads FQNEAQ (reference sequence). Written as DNA, the CDR3 is TGTGCCAGCAGCGGGCGGCCAGGAGGGGATTCACCCCTCCACTTT. Protein: CASSGRPGGDSPLHF.

The rearrangement joins TRBV11-3 to TRBJ2-1, with 8 positions matching TRBD1. There are 15 residues in the CDR3. CDR1 SGHNT and CDR2 YENEEA come from the germline V gene. V dropped 4 bases and J dropped 4; count of bases not matched to a gene: 6. The CDR3 here is CASSSDRGMYNEQFF. Written as DNA, the CDR3 is TGTGCCAGCAGCTCCGACAGGGGAATGTACAATGAGCAGTTCTTC. Full variable domain (outside the CDR3, taken from reference TRBV11-3 and TRBJ2-1): EAGVVQSPRYKIIEKKQPVAFWCNPISGHNTLYWYLQNLGQGPELLIRYENEEAVDDSQLPKDRFSAERLKGVDSTLKIQPAELGDSAVYLCASSSDRGMYNEQFFGPGTRLTVL.

This chain uses TRBV27 with TRBJ1-5; the D is unclear. The length of the CDR3 is 13 residues. V was clipped by 3 bases and J by 0 bases, with 3 bases between them. CDR1 is MNHEY, CDR2 SMNVEV, per germline (reference sequence). The CDR3 region is CASSFVSNQPQHF. CDR3 coding DNA: TGTGCCAGCAGTTTCGTTAGCAATCAGCCCCAGCATTTT.

V and J are TRBV28 and TRBJ1-2; 9 bases are shared with TRBD1. The CDR3 runs to 13 residues. CDR1 is MDHEN, CDR2 SYDVKM, per germline. The V gene end was trimmed by 7 bases and the J gene end by 8 bases; junction bases not matched to a gene: 8. The CDR3 loop is CASMEQGARGYTF. The DNA for the CDR3 is TGTGCCAGCATGGAACAGGGGGCAAGAGGCTACACCTTC.

The J gene is TRBJ2-5, the V gene TRBV11-3; 8 bases align to TRBD2. This CDR3 comprises 13 residues. Germline V gives CDR1 SGHNT, CDR2 YENEEA. With V trimmed by 5 bases and J by 2 bases, 1 base remained unmatched. The CDR3 DNA reads as TGTGCCAGCAGCCCGGGGGGGCAAGAGACCCAGTACTTC. It encodes CASSPGGQETQYF.

J is TRBJ2-1 and V is TRBV29-1; weak D call: TRBD1 (5 bases). The CDR3 spans 13 residues. Trimming removed 3 bases from V and 8 bases from J, with 14 bases in between. Germline CDR1 and CDR2: SQVTM and ANQGSEA. This chain's CDR3 is CSVDLDTYDEQFF. In nucleotides, the CDR3 is TGCAGCGTTGATCTGGACACTTATGATGAGCAGTTCTTC.

V is TRBV6-5 and J is TRBJ1-5; TRBD1 matches at 10 bases. The CDR3 sequence is 14 residues long. Trimming removed 5 bases from V and 5 bases from J; junction bases left unmatched: 3. Per germline, CDR1 MNHEY and CDR2 SVGAGI. Here the CDR3 reads CASSQGQGHQPQHF. As DNA, the CDR3 is TGTGCCAGCAGTCAGGGACAGGGGCATCAGCCCCAGCATTTT.

The chain joins TRBV7-8 to TRBJ2-7; 8 bases match TRBD1. The CDR3 runs 17 residues. Germline-derived CDR1 and CDR2 are SGHVS and FQNEAQ. V was pared by 2 bases and J by 0 bases, with 9 bases of the junction left unmatched. CDR3 region: CASSLKRPGQDSYEQYF. In DNA form, the CDR3 reads TGTGCCAGCAGCTTAAAGAGACCGGGACAGGACTCCTACGAGCAGTACTTC.

The V gene is TRBV4-1, the J gene TRBJ2-1; D call uncertain. Germline V gives CDR1 MGHRA, CDR2 YSYEKL. The CDR3 runs 16 residues. Trimming left V 1 base short and J 9 bases short, with 19 bases between. CDR3 sequence: CASSQVGIDLTPEQFF. CDR3 DNA: TGCGCCAGCAGCCAAGTTGGTATCGATCTAACTCCTGAGCAGTTCTTC.

CDR3 coding DNA: TGTGCCAGCTCGAATTGGGGAGGGCCCTACGAGCAGTACTTC. This codes for CASSNWGGPYEQYF. V gene TRBV11-2 combines with J gene TRBJ2-7; 7 nucleotides align to TRBD2. Germline CDR1 and CDR2: SGHAT and FQNNGV. Trimming at V came to 8 bases and at J to 2 bases, leaving 9 bases not matched to a gene. CDR3 length: 14 residues. The variable domain in full, completed from reference TRBV11-2 and TRBJ2-7, reads EAGVAQSPRYKIIEKRQSVAFWCNPISGHATLYWYQQILGQGPKLLIQFQNNGVVDDSQLPKDRFSAERLKGVDSTLKIQPAKLEDSAVYLCASSNWGGPYEQYFGPGTRLTVT.

This sequence joins TRBV7-9 and TRBJ2-1; 8 nucleotides match TRBD2. V shed 4 bases, J shed 7 bases, and the junction held 9 bases outside the gene matches. The length of the CDR3 is 15 residues. CDR1 is SEHNR and CDR2 is FQNEAQ in the germline V gene (reference sequence). In DNA, the CDR3 is TGTGCCAGCAGCTGGACTAGCCCTGATTGGAATGAGCAGTTCTTC. Protein sequence: CASSWTSPDWNEQFF.

The chain uses TRBV4-3 and TRBJ1-3, with a possible D match to TRBD1 (6 bases). There are 15 residues in the CDR3. V lost 1 base to trimming and J lost 3 bases, with 10 bases between them. From germline, CDR1 is LGHNA and CDR2 YSLEER. CDR3 in DNA: TGCGCCAGCAGCCAAGCCAGGGGATATGGAAACACCATATATTTT. Protein: CASSQARGYGNTIYF.

The J gene is TRBJ2-3, the V gene TRBV5-7; D not certain. TRBV5-7 belongs to the ORF category, with a function that is uncertain. The CDR3 extends over 15 amino acids. The V and J ends lost 2 bases and 0 bases respectively, with 10 bases between them. The CDR3 spells CASSFKSSSTDTQYF. The CDR3 nucleotides read TGTGCCAGCAGCTTTAAGTCTAGTAGCACAGATACGCAGTATTTT.

The chain joins TRBV5-6 to TRBJ1-1; 11 bases are shared with TRBD1. Germline V gene lookup returns CDR1 SGHDT and CDR2 YYEEEE. J gave up 3 bases and V 5 bases, and 3 bases lay outside the gene matches. The CDR3 is 14 amino acids. CDR3 DNA: TGTGCCAGCAGGAGGACAGGGGGCGACACTGAAGCTTTCTTT. Translated, it gives CASRRTGGDTEAFF.

The rearrangement links TRBV6-5 to TRBJ1-2, with TRBD1 identical over 9 bases. The germline V gene has CDR1 MNHEY and CDR2 SVGAGI. The trim removed 7 bases at V and 7 bases at J, leaving 10 bases unmatched. This CDR3 spans 14 amino acids. In nucleotides, the CDR3 is TGTGCCAGCACTAAAGGGACAGGGTTGTTTGGCTACACCTTC. Its protein is CASTKGTGLFGYTF.

The V and J genes are TRBV30 and TRBJ2-7, with D possibly matching TRBD2 (5 bases). Germline V gene sequence: CDR1 GTSNPN, CDR2 SVGIG (reference sequence). CDR3 length equals 12 residues. V was trimmed by 6 bases and J by 7 bases, leaving 16 bases between them. This CDR3 reads CACPGTPEEQYF. CDR3 DNA: TGTGCCTGCCCGGGAACACCCGAGGAGCAGTACTTC.

The V call is TRBV29-1, the J call TRBJ1-2, with unresolved D. The germline V gene encodes CDR1 SQVTM and CDR2 ANQGSEA. Trimming left V 0 bases short and J 1 base short, with 9 bases between. The CDR3 is made up of 14 amino acids. Written as DNA, the CDR3 is TGCAGCGTTGAAGAAGATCAGGTTAACTATGGCTACACCTTC. Translation: CSVEEDQVNYGYTF.

J is TRBJ2-5 and V is TRBV7-8; 7 bases are a match to TRBD1. The V gene's germline CDR1 is SGHVS and CDR2 FQNEAQ. Trimming took 3 bases from V and 3 from J; bases not matched to a gene: 1. The CDR3 covers 13 residues. CDR3 amino acids: CASSLGQKETQYF. In nucleotides, the CDR3 is TGTGCCAGCAGCTTGGGACAGAAAGAGACCCAGTACTTC.